One and the same sample provided the 7 T cell receptor beta chains below, sequenced in a study of T cell changes during pregnancy in multiple sclerosis. Clones were sequenced by immunoSEQ multiplex PCR, and TCRdb holds only the in-frame ones, with some missing. The repertoire holds about 38,000 clones, 85% to 95% seen once, with about 9% in the top ten. Sequenced material: CD8+ T cells from peripheral blood mononuclear cells, taken in the third trimester of pregnancy. The source is a female donor with multiple sclerosis, enrolled in a pregnancy study.

The chain combines TRBV11-3 with TRBJ2-2, with unresolved D. The CDR3 totals 14 residues. V was trimmed by 3 bases and J by 4 bases, leaving 9 bases between them. Germline loops: CDR1 SGHNT, CDR2 YENEEA. Here the CDR3 reads CASSLVGSTGELFF. CDR3 nucleotide sequence: TGTGCCAGCAGCTTGGTCGGTAGCACCGGGGAGCTGTTTTTT.

The V gene is TRBV10-2, the J gene TRBJ2-7; possibly TRBD2 for D (5 bases). The germline CDR1 and CDR2 sequences are WSHSY and SAAADI. The CDR3 has 12 amino acids. V dropped 7 bases and J dropped 4 bases, with 11 bases sitting between them. CDR3 DNA: TGCGCCAGCACCGAAGGAGGATACGAGCAGTACTTC. It encodes CASTEGGYEQYF.

The chain recombines TRBV11-2 with TRBJ1-1; D unresolved. The CDR3 covers 12 residues. CDR1 and CDR2 from the germline V gene are SGHAT and FQNNGV. The V end lost 5 bases, the J end lost 3 bases, and 7 bases lay between the germline ends. The CDR3: CASSLAYTEAFF. As DNA, the CDR3 is TGTGCCAGCAGCCTAGCGTACACTGAAGCTTTCTTT.

This chain joins TRBV5-1 and TRBJ2-1, with 9 bases lining up with TRBD2. V lost 4 bases and J lost 4; bases outside the gene matches: 6. The CDR3 runs to 15 residues. The germline V gene encodes CDR1 SGHRS and CDR2 YFSETQ. DNA for the CDR3: TGCGCCAGCAGCCTCCCTAGCGGGGATTACAATGAGCAGTTCTTC. This gives the protein CASSLPSGDYNEQFF.

This rearrangement joins TRBV5-6 to TRBJ2-7; possible D gene TRBD2, 5 bases. Between the trimmed V and J ends, which lost 4 bases and 3 bases, there was a span of 14 bases. Germline V gene sequence: CDR1 SGHDT, CDR2 YYEEEE. CDR3 length: 14 amino acids. CDR3 sequence: CASSAGNSYYEQYF. CDR3 DNA sequence: TGTGCCAGCAGCGCCGGGAATAGCTACTACGAGCAGTACTTC.

The chain couples TRBV5-4 to TRBJ1-2; the D gene is possibly TRBD1 (6 bases). Trimming removed 9 bases from V and 7 bases from J, with 19 bases in between. CDR1 and CDR2 from the germline V gene are SGHNT and YYREEE (reference sequence). The CDR3 spans 13 residues. This CDR3 is CATLSTGLSGYTF. CDR3 nucleotides: TGTGCCACCCTATCTACAGGGTTAAGTGGCTACACCTTC.

The chain links TRBV18 to TRBJ2-2; tentatively, D is TRBD1 (5 bases). The CDR3 is 14 residues long. Germline loops: CDR1 KGHSH, CDR2 LQKENI. V dropped 0 bases and J dropped 4 bases, with 6 bases sitting between them. The CDR3: CASSPPGATGELFF. The CDR3 nucleotides read TGTGCCAGCTCACCACCAGGGGCCACCGGGGAGCTGTTTTTT. The full variable domain, with the rest looked up from reference TRBV18 and TRBJ2-2, is NAGVMQNPRHLVRRRGQEARLRCSPMKGHSHVYWYRQLPEEGLKFMVYLQKENIIDESGMPKERFSAEFPKEGPSILRIQQVVRGDSAAYFCASSPPGATGELFFGEGSRLTVL.